The T cell receptor beta chain described here comes from a study of blood T cell repertoires in COVID-19. About the research overall: T cells, B-cell-depleted T cells, or PBMCs supplied cDNA or gDNA.

This table comes from immunoSEQ multiplex PCR, and its TCRdb copy is limited to in-frame clones, with some not included. Of under 45,000 clones in the sample, around four fifths were seen once. The sequence derives from a human donor in a cohort sampled during active COVID-19. The sequenced material came from peripheral blood.

CDR3 amino acids: CASSQAVGAAANVLTF. The CDR3, as DNA: TGCGCCAGCAGCCAAGCAGTAGGGGCGGCGGCCAACGTCCTGACTTTC. This chain links TRBV4-1 with TRBJ2-6; tentative D call: TRBD1 (5 bases). This CDR3 comprises 16 residues. V was trimmed by 1 base and J by 6 bases, leaving 13 bases between them. CDR1 and CDR2 (germline): MGHRA, YSYEKL.